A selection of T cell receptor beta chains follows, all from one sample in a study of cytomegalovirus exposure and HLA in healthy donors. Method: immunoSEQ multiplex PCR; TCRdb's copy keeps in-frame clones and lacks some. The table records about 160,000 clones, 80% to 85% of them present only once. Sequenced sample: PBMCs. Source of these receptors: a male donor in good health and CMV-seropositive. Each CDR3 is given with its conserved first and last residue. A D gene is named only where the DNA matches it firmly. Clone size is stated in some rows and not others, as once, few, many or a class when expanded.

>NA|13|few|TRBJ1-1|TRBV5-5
CASSSDWNTEAFF
TGTGCCAGCAGCTCCGACTGGAACACTGAAGCTTTCTTT
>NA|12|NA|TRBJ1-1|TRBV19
CASSTTGSEAFF
TGTGCCAGTAGTACCACAGGGAGTGAAGCTTTCTTT
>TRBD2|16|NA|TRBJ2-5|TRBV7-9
CASSLGTSGGGETQYF
TGTGCCAGCAGTTTAGGGACTAGCGGAGGTGGGGAGACCCAGTACTTC
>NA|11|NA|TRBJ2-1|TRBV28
CASSPNNEQFF
TGTGCCAGCAGTCCCAACAATGAGCAGTTCTTC
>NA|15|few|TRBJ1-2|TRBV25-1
CASSQRTDDNYGYTF
TGTGCCAGCAGCCAAAGGACAGACGATAACTATGGCTACACCTTC
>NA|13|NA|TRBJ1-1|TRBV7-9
CASTELMNTEAFF
TGTGCCAGCACCGAGTTGATGAACACTGAAGCTTTCTTT
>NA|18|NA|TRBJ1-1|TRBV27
CASSSSLGWPGPNTEAFF
TGTGCCAGCAGTTCCTCCCTGGGGTGGCCAGGGCCGAACACTGAAGCTTTCTTT
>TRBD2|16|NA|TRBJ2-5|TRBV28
CASSRFGLAVSETQYF
TGTGCCAGCAGTCGTTTTGGACTAGCGGTATCGGAGACCCAGTACTTC
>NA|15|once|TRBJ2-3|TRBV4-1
CASSLGLTSTDTQYF
TGCGCCAGCAGCTTAGGACTGACTAGCACAGATACGCAGTATTTT
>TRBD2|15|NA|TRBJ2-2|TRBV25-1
CASRQASGNTGELFF
TGTGCCAGCAGGCAAGCTAGCGGGAACACCGGGGAGCTGTTTTTT
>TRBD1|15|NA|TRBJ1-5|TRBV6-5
CASSRTGQGLGPQHF
TGTGCCAGCAGTAGAACCGGACAGGGGCTAGGACCCCAGCATTTT
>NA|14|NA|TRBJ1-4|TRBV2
CASSEGRFNEKLFF
TGTGCCAGCAGTGAAGGTCGGTTTAATGAAAAACTGTTTTTT
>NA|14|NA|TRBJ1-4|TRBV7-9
CASSFWGLDEKLFF
TGTGCCAGCAGCTTTTGGGGGCTGGACGAAAAACTGTTTTTT
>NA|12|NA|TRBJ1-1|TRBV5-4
CASSPGGTEAFF
TGTGCCAGCAGCCCCGGAGGCACTGAAGCTTTCTTT
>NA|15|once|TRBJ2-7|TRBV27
CASSLQPGLSYEQYF
TGTGCCAGCAGCTTGCAACCGGGACTTTCCTACGAGCAGTACTTC
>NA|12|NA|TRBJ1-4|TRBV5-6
CASSLRDEKLFF
TGTGCCAGCAGCCTCCGAGATGAAAAACTGTTTTTT
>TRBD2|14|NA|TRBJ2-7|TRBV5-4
CASSIGTSGRLVLF
TGTGCCAGCAGCATCGGGACTAGCGGGAGGCTGGTTCTCTTC
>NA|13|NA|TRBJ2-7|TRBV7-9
CASRGAQSYEQYF
TGTGCCAGCCGGGGGGCTCAGTCCTACGAGCAGTACTTC
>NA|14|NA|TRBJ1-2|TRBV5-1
CASSLDELDYGYTF
TGCGCCAGCAGCTTGGACGAGTTGGACTATGGCTACACCTTC
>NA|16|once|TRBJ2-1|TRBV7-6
CASSFPTQRAYNEQFF
TGTGCCAGCAGCTTCCCGACACAGCGGGCCTACAATGAGCAGTTCTTC
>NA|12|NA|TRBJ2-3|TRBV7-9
CASSLAHGTQYF
TGTGCCAGCAGCTTAGCGCACGGTACGCAGTATTTT
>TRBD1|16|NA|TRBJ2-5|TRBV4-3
CASSQGDRGPRETQYF
TGCGCCAGCAGCCAAGGAGACAGGGGACCGCGGGAGACCCAGTACTTC
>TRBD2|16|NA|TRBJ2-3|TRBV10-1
CASSELAGTSTDTQYF
TGCGCCAGCAGTGAACTAGCGGGCACGAGCACAGATACGCAGTATTTT
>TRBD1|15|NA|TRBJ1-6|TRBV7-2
CASSDHRGRVSPLHF
TGTGCCAGCAGCGATCACAGGGGGCGTGTTTCACCCCTCCACTTT
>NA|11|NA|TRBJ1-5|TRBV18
CASSPRDTQHF
TGTGCCAGCTCGCCCCGGGACACCCAGCATTTT
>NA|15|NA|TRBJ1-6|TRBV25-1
CASSELGGKRSPLHF
TGTGCCAGCAGTGAATTAGGAGGGAAACGTTCACCCCTCCACTTT
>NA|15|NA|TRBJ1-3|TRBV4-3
CASSQGQSPSDTIYF
TGCGCCAGCAGCCAAGGACAGTCTCCCTCGGACACCATATATTTT
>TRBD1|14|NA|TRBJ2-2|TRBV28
CASSLGQGVGELFF
TGTGCCAGCAGCCTGGGACAGGGGGTCGGGGAGCTGTTTTTT
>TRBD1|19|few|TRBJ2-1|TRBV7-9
CASSSSDRGPIHQLNEQFF
TGTGCCAGCAGCTCAAGCGACAGGGGGCCAATACACCAGCTCAATGAGCAGTTCTTC
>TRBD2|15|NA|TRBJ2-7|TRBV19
CASSPLAGAGYEQYF
TGTGCCAGTAGTCCCCTCGCGGGAGCGGGATACGAGCAGTACTTC
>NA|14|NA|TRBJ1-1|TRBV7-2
CASSFRQANTEAFF
TGTGCCAGCAGCTTTAGACAGGCGAACACTGAAGCTTTCTTT
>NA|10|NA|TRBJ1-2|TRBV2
CASSGGSYTF
TGTGCCAGCAGTGGAGGGAGCTACACCTTC
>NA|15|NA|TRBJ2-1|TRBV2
CASRFDLSSYNEQFF
TGTGCCAGCAGATTCGACTTGAGCTCCTACAATGAGCAGTTCTTC
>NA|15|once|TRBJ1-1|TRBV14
CASSRQGLGYTEAFF
TGTGCCAGCAGCAGGCAGGGGTTAGGTTACACTGAAGCTTTCTTT
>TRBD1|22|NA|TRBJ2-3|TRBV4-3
CASSQERLRDSGESGWTDTQYF
TGCGCCAGCAGCCAAGAGAGGCTGAGGGACAGCGGAGAGAGTGGTTGGACAGATACGCAGTATTTT
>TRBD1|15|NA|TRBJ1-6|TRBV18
CASSLPDRVNSPLHF
TGTGCCAGCTCACTACCCGACAGGGTAAATTCACCCCTCCACTTT
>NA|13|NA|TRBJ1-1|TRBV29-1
CSVLRGINTEAFF
TGCAGCGTCTTAAGAGGGATTAACACTGAAGCTTTCTTT
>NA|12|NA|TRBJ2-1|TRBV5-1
CASSPAGNEQFF
TGCGCCAGCAGCCCGGCGGGCAATGAGCAGTTCTTC
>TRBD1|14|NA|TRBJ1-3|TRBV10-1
CATSDRGPGNTIYF
TGCGCCACCTCGGACAGGGGGCCTGGAAACACCATATATTTT
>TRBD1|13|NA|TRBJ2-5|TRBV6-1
CAMAGTDLETQYF
TGTGCCATGGCCGGGACAGACCTAGAGACCCAGTACTTC
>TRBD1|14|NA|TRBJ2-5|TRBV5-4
CASRSQGARETQYF
TGTGCCAGCAGATCACAGGGGGCGCGAGAGACCCAGTACTTC
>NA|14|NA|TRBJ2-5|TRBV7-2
CASSLTRSQETQYF
TGTGCCAGCAGCCTAACTAGGAGCCAAGAGACCCAGTACTTC
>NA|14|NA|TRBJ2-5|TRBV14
CASSPPSVWGTQYF
TGTGCCAGCAGCCCTCCTAGCGTCTGGGGGACCCAGTACTTC
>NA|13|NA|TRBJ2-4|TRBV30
CAWSVNSKNIQYF
TGTGCCTGGAGTGTAAACTCCAAAAACATTCAGTACTTC
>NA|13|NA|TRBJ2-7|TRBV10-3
CAISSYSPYEQYF
TGTGCCATCAGTAGCTACTCCCCCTACGAGCAGTACTTC
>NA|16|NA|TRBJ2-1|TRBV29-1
CSAPSGGSFSYNEQFF
TGCAGCGCCCCGTCCGGGGGTTCCTTCTCCTACAATGAGCAGTTCTTC
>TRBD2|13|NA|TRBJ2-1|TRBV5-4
CASRVGGYNEQFF
TGTGCCAGCAGGGTCGGGGGGTACAATGAGCAGTTCTTC
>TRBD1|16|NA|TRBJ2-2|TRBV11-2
CASSLLDRGFTGELFF
TGTGCCAGCAGCTTATTGGACAGGGGGTTCACCGGGGAGCTGTTTTTT
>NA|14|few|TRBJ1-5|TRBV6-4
CASSDSFGRQPQHF
TGTGCCAGCAGTGACTCGTTTGGGAGGCAGCCCCAGCATTTT
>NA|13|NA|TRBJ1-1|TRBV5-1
CASRLPGNTEAFF
TGCGCCAGCAGATTACCCGGGAACACTGAAGCTTTCTTT